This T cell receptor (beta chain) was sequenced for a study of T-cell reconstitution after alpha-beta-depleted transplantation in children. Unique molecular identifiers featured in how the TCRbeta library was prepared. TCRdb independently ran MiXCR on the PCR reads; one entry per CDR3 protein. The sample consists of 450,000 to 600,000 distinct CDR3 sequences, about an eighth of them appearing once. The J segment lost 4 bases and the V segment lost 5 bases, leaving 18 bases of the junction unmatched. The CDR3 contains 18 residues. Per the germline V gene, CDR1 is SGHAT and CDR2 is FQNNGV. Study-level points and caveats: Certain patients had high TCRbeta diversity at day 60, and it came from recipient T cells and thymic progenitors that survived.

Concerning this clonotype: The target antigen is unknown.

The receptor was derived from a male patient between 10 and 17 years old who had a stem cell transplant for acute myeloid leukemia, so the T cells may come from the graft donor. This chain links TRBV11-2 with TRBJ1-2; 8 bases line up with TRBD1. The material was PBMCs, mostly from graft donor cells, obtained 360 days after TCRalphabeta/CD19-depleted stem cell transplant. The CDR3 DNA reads TGTGCCAGCAGCACAAAAATATGGGGCAGGGGGCTTATCTATGGCTACACCTTC. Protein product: CASSTKIWGRGLIYGYTF.